This is a list of T cell receptor beta chains from one sample in a study of control samples from healthy donors and cancer patients. Profiling relied on immunoSEQ multiplex PCR, and the TCRdb table lists in-frame clones only, not all of them. The sample has approximately 19,000 clones; around 80% are singletons. The material sequenced was PBMCs. These receptors were taken from a woman in her 70s with lung cancer. Both conserved end residues are part of each CDR3. The D gene is left open where the match is weak. Not all rows give a size; the values are once, few, many and, for expanded clones, a class.

j_gene | v_gene | d_gene | abundance | len | CDR3nt | CDR3aa
TRBJ2-3 | TRBV9 | NA | NA | 11 | TGTGCCAGCAGCGCGACAGGTACGCAGTATTTT | CASSATGTQYF
TRBJ2-3 | TRBV18 | NA | NA | 14 | TGTGCCAGCTCACCAAGGGGGGGCACAGATACGCAGTATTTT | CASSPRGGTDTQYF
TRBJ1-4 | TRBV5-1 | NA | NA | 15 | TGCGCCAGCAGCAATCTCGGGTCCCACAATGAAAAACTGTTTTTT | CASSNLGSHNEKLFF
TRBJ2-2 | TRBV10-1 | NA | NA | 15 | TGCGCCAGCAGTGAGCATGCCGGGACACCCGGGGAGCTGTTTTTT | CASSEHAGTPGELFF
TRBJ2-6 | TRBV5-6 | NA | NA | 15 | TGTGCCTCCCTCTCACTCGTCTCTGGGGCCAACGTCCTGACTTTC | CASLSLVSGANVLTF
TRBJ2-5 | TRBV11-3 | TRBD1 | NA | 15 | TGTGCCAGCAGCTTAGAGGGACAGGGACAAGAGACCCAGTACTTC | CASSLEGQGQETQYF
TRBJ2-1 | TRBV12-3/TRBV12-4 | NA | NA | 13 | TGTGCCAGCAGTTTAGCGGGAGAAAATGAGCAGTTCTTC | CASSLAGENEQFF
TRBJ2-5 | TRBV11-3 | NA | NA | 13 | TGTGCCAGCCCGCGAGGGGGTAATGAGACCCAGTACTTC | CASPRGGNETQYF
TRBJ1-3 | TRBV7-6 | TRBD1 | NA | 17 | TGTGCCAGCAGCGCCCCAGGGGGGCCCCTCTCTGGAAACACCATATATTTT | CASSAPGGPLSGNTIYF
TRBJ1-2 | TRBV3-1/TRBV3-2 | TRBD1 | once | 14 | TGTGCCAGCAGCCAGATACAGGGGGCGAGTGGCTACACCTTC | CASSQIQGASGYTF